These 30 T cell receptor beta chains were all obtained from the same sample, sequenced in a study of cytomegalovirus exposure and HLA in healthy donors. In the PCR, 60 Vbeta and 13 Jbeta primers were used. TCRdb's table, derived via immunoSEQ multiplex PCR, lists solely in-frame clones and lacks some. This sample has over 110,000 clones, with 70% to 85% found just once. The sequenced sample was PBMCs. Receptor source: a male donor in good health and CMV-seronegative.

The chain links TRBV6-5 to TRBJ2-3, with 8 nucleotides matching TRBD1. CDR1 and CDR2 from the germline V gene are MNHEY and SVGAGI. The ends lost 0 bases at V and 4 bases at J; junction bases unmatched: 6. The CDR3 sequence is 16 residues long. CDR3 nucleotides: TGTGCCAGCAGTTACTCGTGGACAGGGCAGGCAGATACGCAGTATTTT. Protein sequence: CASSYSWTGQADTQYF.

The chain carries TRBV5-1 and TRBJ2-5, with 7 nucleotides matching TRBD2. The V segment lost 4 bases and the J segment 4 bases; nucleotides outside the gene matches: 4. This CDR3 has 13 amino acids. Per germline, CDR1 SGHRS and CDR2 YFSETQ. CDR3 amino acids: CASSRGRGETQYF. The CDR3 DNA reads TGCGCCAGCAGCCGGGGGAGGGGAGAGACCCAGTACTTC.

CDR3 residues: CASSDGTNQPQHF. As DNA, the CDR3 is TGTGCCAGCAGTGACGGCACCAATCAGCCCCAGCATTTT. The chain has TRBV6-4 and TRBJ1-5, with D unclear. The germline V gene encodes CDR1 MRHNA and CDR2 SNTAGT. The V end lost 2 bases, the J end lost 3 bases, and 5 bases lay between the germline ends. This CDR3 comprises 13 residues.

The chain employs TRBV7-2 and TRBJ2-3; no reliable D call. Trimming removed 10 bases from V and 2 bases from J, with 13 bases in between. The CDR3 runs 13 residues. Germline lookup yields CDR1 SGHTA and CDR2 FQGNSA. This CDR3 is CATSNPNTDTQYF. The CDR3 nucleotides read TGTGCCACTTCCAATCCTAACACAGATACGCAGTATTTT.

The CDR3 region has the DNA TGCAGCGTTGAAGGAACCGGGTTCGAGCAGTACTTC. Residues: CSVEGTGFEQYF. The rearrangement uses TRBV29-1 and TRBJ2-7; D is ambiguous. Trimming took off 1 base at V and 6 bases at J, with 10 bases between the two ends. CDR3 length: 12 residues. Germline V gene lookup returns CDR1 SQVTM and CDR2 ANQGSEA.

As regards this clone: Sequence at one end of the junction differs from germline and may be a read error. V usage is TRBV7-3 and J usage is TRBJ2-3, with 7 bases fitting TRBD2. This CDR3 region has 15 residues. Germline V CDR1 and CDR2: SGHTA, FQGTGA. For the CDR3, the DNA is TGTGCTAGCAGCCCCTCGGGGAGGGTTGGAGATACGCAGTATTTT. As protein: CASSPSGRVGDTQYF.

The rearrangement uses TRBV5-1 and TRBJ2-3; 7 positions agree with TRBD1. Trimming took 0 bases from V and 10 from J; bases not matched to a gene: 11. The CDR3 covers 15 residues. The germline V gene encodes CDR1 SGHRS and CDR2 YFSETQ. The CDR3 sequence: CASSLAGDSRRAQYF. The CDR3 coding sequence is TGCGCCAGCAGCTTGGCAGGGGACAGCCGAAGGGCGCAGTATTTT.

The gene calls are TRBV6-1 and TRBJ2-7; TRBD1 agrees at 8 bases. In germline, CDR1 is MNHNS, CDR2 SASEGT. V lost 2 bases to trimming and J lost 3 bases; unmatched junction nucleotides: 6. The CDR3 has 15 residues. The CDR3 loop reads CASSEQDRVFYEQYF. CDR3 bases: TGTGCCAGCAGTGAACAGGACAGGGTTTTCTACGAGCAGTACTTC.

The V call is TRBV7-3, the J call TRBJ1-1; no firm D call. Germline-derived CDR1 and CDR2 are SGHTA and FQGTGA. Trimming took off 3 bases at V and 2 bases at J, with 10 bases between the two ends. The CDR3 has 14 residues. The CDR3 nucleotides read TGTGCCAGCAGCTTTGGGCCTCAAAACACTGAAGCTTTCTTT. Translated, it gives CASSFGPQNTEAFF.

The CDR3 loop is CASRRGRGSYTF. The CDR3 nucleotides read TGTGCCAGCAGACGGGGGAGGGGCTCTTACACCTTC. The genes are TRBV27 and TRBJ1-2, with TRBD1 as a possible D gene (5 bases). CDR3 length equals 12 residues. Trimming stripped 6 bases from V and 11 bases from J, with 16 bases between. Germline V gene lookup returns CDR1 MNHEY and CDR2 SMNVEV (reference sequence).

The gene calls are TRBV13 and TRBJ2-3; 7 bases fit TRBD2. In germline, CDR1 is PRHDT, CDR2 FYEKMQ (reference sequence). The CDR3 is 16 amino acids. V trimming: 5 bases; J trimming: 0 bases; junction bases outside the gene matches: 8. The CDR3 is CASSPRAGVSTDTQYF. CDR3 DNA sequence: TGTGCCAGCAGCCCGCGGGCGGGGGTTAGCACAGATACGCAGTATTTT. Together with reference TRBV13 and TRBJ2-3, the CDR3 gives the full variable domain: AAGVIQSPRHLIKEKRETATLKCYPIPRHDTVYWYQQGPGQDPQFLISFYEKMQSDKGSIPDRFSAQQFSDYHSELNMSSLELGDSALYFCASSPRAGVSTDTQYFGPGTRLTVL.

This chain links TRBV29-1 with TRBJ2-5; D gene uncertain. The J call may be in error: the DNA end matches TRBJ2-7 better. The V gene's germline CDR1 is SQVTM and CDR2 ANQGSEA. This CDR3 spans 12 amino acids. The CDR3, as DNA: TGCAGCGTTGGAACAGCTACCTACGAGCAGTACTTC. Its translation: CSVGTATYEQYF.

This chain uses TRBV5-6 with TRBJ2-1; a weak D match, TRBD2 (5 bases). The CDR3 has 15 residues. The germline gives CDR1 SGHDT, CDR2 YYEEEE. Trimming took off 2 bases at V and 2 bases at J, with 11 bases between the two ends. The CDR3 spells CASSFEQTTYNEQFF. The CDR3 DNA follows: TGTGCCAGCAGCTTTGAACAGACTACCTACAATGAGCAGTTCTTC.

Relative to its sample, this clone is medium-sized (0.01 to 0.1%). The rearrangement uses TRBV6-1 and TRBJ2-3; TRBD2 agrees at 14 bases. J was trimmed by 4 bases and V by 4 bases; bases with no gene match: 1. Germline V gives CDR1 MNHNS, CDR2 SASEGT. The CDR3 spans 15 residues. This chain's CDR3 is CASSGLAGGPDTQYF. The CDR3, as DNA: TGTGCCAGCAGTGGACTAGCGGGAGGGCCAGATACGCAGTATTTT.

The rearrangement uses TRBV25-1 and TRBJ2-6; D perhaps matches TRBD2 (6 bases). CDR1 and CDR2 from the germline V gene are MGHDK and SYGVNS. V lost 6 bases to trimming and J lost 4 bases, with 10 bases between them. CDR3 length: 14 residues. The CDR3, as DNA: TGTGCCAGCAGGGGGACTGGGGGGGCCAACGTCCTGACTTTC. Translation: CASRGTGGANVLTF.

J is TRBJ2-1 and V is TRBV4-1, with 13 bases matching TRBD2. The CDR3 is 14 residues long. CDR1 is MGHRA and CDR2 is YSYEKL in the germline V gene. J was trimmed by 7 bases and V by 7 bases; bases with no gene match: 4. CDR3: CASTLAGGGNEQFF. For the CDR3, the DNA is TGCGCCAGCACACTAGCGGGAGGGGGGAATGAGCAGTTCTTC.

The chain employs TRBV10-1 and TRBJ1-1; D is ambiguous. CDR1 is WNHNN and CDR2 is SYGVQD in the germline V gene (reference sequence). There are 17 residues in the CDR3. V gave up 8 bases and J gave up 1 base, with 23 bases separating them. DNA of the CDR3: TGCGCCAGCGGTTTAAAACTCATCCCTTTTCCGAACACTGAAGCTTTCTTT. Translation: CASGLKLIPFPNTEAFF.

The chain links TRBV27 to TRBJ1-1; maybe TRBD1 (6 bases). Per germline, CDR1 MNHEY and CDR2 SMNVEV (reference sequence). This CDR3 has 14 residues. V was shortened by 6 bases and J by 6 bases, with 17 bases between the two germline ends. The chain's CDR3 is CASRLGGMGAEAFF. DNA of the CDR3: TGTGCCAGCAGACTAGGGGGAATGGGGGCTGAAGCTTTCTTT.

As DNA, the CDR3 is TGTGCCTGGAGTGTACAGGGCAGGGACAATCAGCCCCAGCATTTT. This encodes CAWSVQGRDNQPQHF. V usage is TRBV30 and J usage is TRBJ1-5, with D perhaps TRBD1 (6 bases). The V and J ends lost 0 bases and 3 bases respectively, with 12 bases between them. In germline, CDR1 is GTSNPN, CDR2 SVGIG (reference sequence). This CDR3 contains 15 residues.

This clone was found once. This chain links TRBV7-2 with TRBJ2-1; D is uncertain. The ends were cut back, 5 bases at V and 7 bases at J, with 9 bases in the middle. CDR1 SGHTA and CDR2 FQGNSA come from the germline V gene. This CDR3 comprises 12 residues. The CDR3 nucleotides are TGTGCCAGCAGCCCGCGGAGAAATGAGCAGTTCTTC. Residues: CASSPRRNEQFF.

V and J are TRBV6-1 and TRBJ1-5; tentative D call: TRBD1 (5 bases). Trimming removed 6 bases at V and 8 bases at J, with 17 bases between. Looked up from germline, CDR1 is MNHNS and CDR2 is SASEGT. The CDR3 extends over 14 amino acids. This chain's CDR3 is CASRGLTGGEPQHF. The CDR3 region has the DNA TGTGCCAGCAGGGGGTTGACGGGAGGGGAGCCCCAGCATTTT.

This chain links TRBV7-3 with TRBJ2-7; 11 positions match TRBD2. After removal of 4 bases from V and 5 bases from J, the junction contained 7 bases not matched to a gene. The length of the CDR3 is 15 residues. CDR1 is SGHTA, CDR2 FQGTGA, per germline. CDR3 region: CASSSGLAGLNEQYF. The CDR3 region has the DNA TGTGCCAGCAGCTCCGGACTAGCGGGTTTAAACGAGCAGTACTTC. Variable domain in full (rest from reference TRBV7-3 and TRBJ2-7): GAGVSQTPSNKVTEKGKYVELRCDPISGHTALYWYRQSLGQGPEFLIYFQGTGAADDSGLPNDRFFAVRPEGSVSTLKIQRTERGDSAVYLCASSSGLAGLNEQYFGPGTRLTVT.

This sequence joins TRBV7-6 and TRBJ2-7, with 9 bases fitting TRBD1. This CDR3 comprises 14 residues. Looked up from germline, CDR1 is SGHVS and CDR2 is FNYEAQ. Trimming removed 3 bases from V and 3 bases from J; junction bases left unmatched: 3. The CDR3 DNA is TGTGCCAGCAGCTTGGGACAGGGACTCTACGAGCAGTACTTC. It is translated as CASSLGQGLYEQYF. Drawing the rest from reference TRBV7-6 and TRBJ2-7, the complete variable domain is GAGVSQSPRYKVTKRGQDVALRCDPISGHVSLYWYRQALGQGPEFLTYFNYEAQQDKSGLPNDRFSAERPEGSISTLTIQRTEQRDSAMYRCASSLGQGLYEQYFGPGTRLTVT.

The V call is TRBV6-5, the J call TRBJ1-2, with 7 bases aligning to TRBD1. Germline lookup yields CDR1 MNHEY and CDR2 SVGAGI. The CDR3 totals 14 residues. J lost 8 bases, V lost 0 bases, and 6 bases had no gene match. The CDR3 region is CASSYSEGAWGYTF. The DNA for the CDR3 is TGTGCCAGCAGTTACTCAGAGGGGGCGTGGGGCTACACCTTC.

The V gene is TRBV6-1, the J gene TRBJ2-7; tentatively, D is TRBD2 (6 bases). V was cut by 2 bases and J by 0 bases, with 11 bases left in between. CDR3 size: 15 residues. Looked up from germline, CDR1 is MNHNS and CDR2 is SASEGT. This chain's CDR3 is CASSEPAGTSYEQYF. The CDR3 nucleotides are TGTGCCAGCAGTGAACCAGCGGGCACCTCCTACGAGCAGTACTTC.

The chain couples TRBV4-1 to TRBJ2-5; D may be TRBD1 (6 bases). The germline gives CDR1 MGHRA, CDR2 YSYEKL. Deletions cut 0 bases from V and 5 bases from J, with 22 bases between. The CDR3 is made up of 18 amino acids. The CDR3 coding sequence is TGCGCCAGCAGCCAAGATGGCCACAGGACAGCATCGTGGGAGACCCAGTACTTC. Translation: CASSQDGHRTASWETQYF.

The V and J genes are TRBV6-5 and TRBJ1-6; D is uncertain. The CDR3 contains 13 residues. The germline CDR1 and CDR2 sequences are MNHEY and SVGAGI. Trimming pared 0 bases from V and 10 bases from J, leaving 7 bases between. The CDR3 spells CASSYSEGSPLHF. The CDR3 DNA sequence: TGTGCCAGCAGTTACTCGGAGGGATCACCCCTCCACTTT.

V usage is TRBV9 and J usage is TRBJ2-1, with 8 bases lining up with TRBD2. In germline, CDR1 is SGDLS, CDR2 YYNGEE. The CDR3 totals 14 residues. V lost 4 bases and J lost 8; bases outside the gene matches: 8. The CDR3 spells CASSPGGGLDEQFF. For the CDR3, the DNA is TGTGCCAGCAGCCCGGGGGGGGGCCTGGATGAGCAGTTCTTC.

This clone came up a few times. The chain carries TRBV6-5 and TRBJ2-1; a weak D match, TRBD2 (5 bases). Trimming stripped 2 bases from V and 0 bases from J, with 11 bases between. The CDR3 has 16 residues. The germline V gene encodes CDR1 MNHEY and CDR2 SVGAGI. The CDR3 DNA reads TGTGCCAGCAGTTACGAAGGCGGGTACTCCTACAATGAGCAGTTCTTC. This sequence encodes CASSYEGGYSYNEQFF.

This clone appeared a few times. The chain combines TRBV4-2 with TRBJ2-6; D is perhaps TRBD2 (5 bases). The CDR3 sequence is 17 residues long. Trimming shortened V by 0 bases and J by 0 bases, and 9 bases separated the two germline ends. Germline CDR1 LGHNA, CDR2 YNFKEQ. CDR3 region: CASSQENGGSGANVLTF. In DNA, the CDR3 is TGTGCCAGCAGCCAAGAGAATGGAGGCTCTGGGGCCAACGTCCTGACTTTC.